One and the same sample provided the 3 T cell receptor beta chains below, sequenced in a study of human T cells and chemical hapten exposure. The time point denotes: pre-sensitization, week 0. Treatment in this sample: therapeutic diphenylcyclopropenone sensitization with weekly scalp DPC. The template was total RNA from unfractionated whole blood. TCRdb independently ran MiXCR on the RACE reads; one entry per CDR3 protein. The data show about 35,000 distinct CDR3 sequences, approximately 12% seen once. Here the sequenced sample was whole blood, taken in connection with sensitization to the hapten diphenylcyclopropenone (DPC). The receptors here all came from a woman in her thirties or forties with alopecia areata. Some clones in this sample may be carry-over from other donors' samples.

The chain employs TRBV7-3 and TRBJ2-1, with D unclear. CDR1 and CDR2 (germline): SGHTA, FQGTGA. The ends were cut back, 1 base at V and 0 bases at J, with 7 bases in the middle. This CDR3 comprises 15 residues. The CDR3 DNA reads as TGTGCCAGCAGCTTAAGATCAAGCTCCTACAATGAGCAGTTCTTC. It is translated as CASSLRSSSYNEQFF.

This clonotype was observed a handful of times. The rearrangement links TRBV6-2 or TRBV6-3 to TRBJ2-1; 9 positions agree with TRBD2. The germline CDR1 and CDR2 sequences are MNHEY and SVGEGT. Germline trimming cut 2 bases from V and 3 bases from J; bases unmatched to any gene: 14. This CDR3 is 19 amino acids long. The CDR3 here is CASSYTPHVAGVVYNEQFF. In DNA form, the CDR3 reads TGTGCCAGCAGTTACACTCCCCACGTAGCGGGAGTAGTCTACAATGAGCAGTTCTTC.

There are a few counts of this clonotype. The chain links TRBV18 to TRBJ2-1, with D unresolved. Between the trimmed V and J ends, which lost 4 bases and 3 bases, there was a span of 7 bases. The CDR3 is 13 amino acids. Germline assignment: CDR1 KGHSH and CDR2 LQKENI. CDR3 sequence reads: CASSRALYNEQFF. The CDR3 DNA reads as TGTGCCAGCTCACGAGCACTCTACAATGAGCAGTTCTTC.